Listed here are 3 T cell receptor beta chains from one sample, sequenced in a study of cytomegalovirus exposure and HLA in healthy donors. In the PCR, 60 Vbeta and 13 Jbeta primers were used. The assay was immunoSEQ multiplex PCR, and TCRdb's table has in-frame clones only and misses some. The repertoire has roughly 160,000 clones, roughly two thirds of them found once; the top ten carry over 2.5%. Sequencing input: PBMCs. Receptors were obtained from a woman in her 30s in good health and CMV-seronegative.

V usage is TRBV27 and J usage is TRBJ2-7; unclear D gene. Trimming stripped 6 bases from V and 0 bases from J, with 3 bases between. The V gene's germline CDR1 is MNHEY and CDR2 SMNVEV (reference sequence). This CDR3 comprises 11 residues. CDR3 nucleotides: TGTGCCAGCAGCCTCTCCTACGAGCAGTACTTC. Its translation: CASSLSYEQYF.

The rearrangement joins TRBV28 to TRBJ1-2; TRBD1 agrees at 7 bases. CDR1 MDHEN and CDR2 SYDVKM come from the germline V gene. Unmatched junction bases numbered 9, after V lost 2 bases and J lost 6 bases. The CDR3 totals 15 residues. CDR3 nucleotide sequence: TGTGCCAGCAGTTTACCGGGACAGTTGGTGCATGGCTACACCTTC. Translated, it gives CASSLPGQLVHGYTF.

This rearrangement joins TRBV29-1 to TRBJ2-7, with 8 bases matching TRBD1. Germline V gene data show CDR1 as SQVTM and CDR2 as ANQGSEA. The CDR3 runs 13 residues. V was clipped by 7 bases and J by 0 bases; unmatched bases: 5. The CDR3: CSARTGSSYEQYF. Written as DNA, the CDR3 is TGCAGCGCAAGGACAGGGAGCTCCTACGAGCAGTACTTC.